This is a list of T cell receptor beta chains from one sample in a study of response to subunit inactivated influenza vaccine. TCRdb redid the calling of the RT-PCR reads with MiXCR, one entry per CDR3 protein. The table records some 540,000 distinct CDR3 sequences, less than 25% of them present only once. The sample also formed part of further work on T cells expressing NK-cell markers.

The starting material was CD4+ T cells sorted from PBMCs, obtained 11 to 12 days after vaccination. The receptors were gathered from a man in his fifties or sixties who received an inactivated influenza vaccine. Both conserved end residues are part of each CDR3. Fields, in order: J gene, clone size, D gene, V gene, CDR3 protein, CDR3 DNA. A D gene is named only where the DNA matches it firmly. Rows give clone size only sometimes, using once, few, many, or a class for an expanded clone.

J gene: TRBJ2-7
clone size: once
D gene: .
V gene: TRBV20-1
CDR3 protein: CSARDSAQGPHEQYF
CDR3 DNA: TGCAGTGCTAGAGATTCTGCGCAAGGCCCCCACGAGCAGTACTTC

J gene: TRBJ2-7
clone size: many
D gene: .
V gene: TRBV5-1
CDR3 protein: CASSYSDSPYEQYF
CDR3 DNA: TGCGCCAGCAGCTACAGCGACAGTCCCTACGAGCAGTACTTC

J gene: TRBJ2-4
clone size: .
D gene: TRBD2
V gene: TRBV7-2
CDR3 protein: CASSLSGGSSKNIQYF
CDR3 DNA: TGTGCCAGCAGCTTAAGCGGGGGGAGCTCCAAAAACATTCAGTACTTC

J gene: TRBJ2-3
clone size: few
D gene: .
V gene: TRBV6-6
CDR3 protein: CATRGRSTDTQYF
CDR3 DNA: TGTGCCACCCGAGGCCGAAGCACAGATACGCAGTATTTT

J gene: TRBJ2-5
clone size: many
D gene: TRBD1
V gene: TRBV7-2
CDR3 protein: CASSFRDRGTETQYF
CDR3 DNA: TGTGCCAGCAGCTTCCGGGACAGGGGTACGGAGACCCAGTACTTC

J gene: TRBJ2-2
clone size: few
D gene: .
V gene: TRBV7-3
CDR3 protein: CASGPGTNTGELFF
CDR3 DNA: TGTGCCAGCGGTCCTGGGACAAACACCGGGGAGCTGTTTTTT

J gene: TRBJ2-7
clone size: many
D gene: .
V gene: TRBV5-6
CDR3 protein: CASSSTFHRSSYEQYF
CDR3 DNA: TGTGCCAGCAGCTCCACATTTCATAGAAGCTCCTACGAGCAGTACTTC

J gene: TRBJ1-1
clone size: many
D gene: .
V gene: TRBV11-1
CDR3 protein: CASSAGQEAFF
CDR3 DNA: TGTGCCAGCAGCGCCGGACAGGAAGCTTTCTTT

J gene: TRBJ2-7
clone size: many
D gene: TRBD2
V gene: TRBV5-1
CDR3 protein: CASSFNPAGGYEQYF
CDR3 DNA: TGCGCCAGCAGCTTTAATCCAGCGGGAGGCTACGAGCAGTACTTC

J gene: TRBJ1-1
clone size: many
D gene: .
V gene: TRBV6-1
CDR3 protein: CASSRRGGTEAFF
CDR3 DNA: TGTGCCAGCAGCCGTCGAGGGGGGACTGAAGCTTTCTTT

J gene: TRBJ2-1
clone size: once
D gene: TRBD1
V gene: TRBV12-3/TRBV12-4
CDR3 protein: CASSSYDRARDNEQFF
CDR3 DNA: TGTGCCAGCAGTTCCTATGACAGGGCACGAGACAATGAGCAGTTCTTC

J gene: TRBJ1-5
clone size: .
D gene: .
V gene: TRBV6-1
CDR3 protein: CASSEARPHQPQHF
CDR3 DNA: TGTGCCAGCAGTGAAGCGAGGCCTCATCAGCCCCAGCATTTT

J gene: TRBJ2-1
clone size: .
D gene: .
V gene: TRBV29-1
CDR3 protein: CSVEEVGSEQFF
CDR3 DNA: TGCAGCGTTGAAGAAGTTGGGTCTGAGCAGTTCTTC

J gene: TRBJ1-4
clone size: .
D gene: .
V gene: TRBV5-1
CDR3 protein: CASSLGGPFEKLFF
CDR3 DNA: TGCGCCAGCAGCTTGGGAGGGCCCTTCGAAAAACTGTTTTTT

J gene: TRBJ1-1
clone size: .
D gene: .
V gene: TRBV4-1
CDR3 protein: CASSQGGAGGRGTEAFF
CDR3 DNA: TGCGCCAGCAGCCAAGGGGGGGCAGGTGGAAGGGGCACTGAAGCTTTCTTT

J gene: TRBJ2-7
clone size: .
D gene: .
V gene: TRBV4-2
CDR3 protein: CASSLELGRHEQHF
CDR3 DNA: TGTGCCAGCAGCCTAGAGTTGGGGAGACACGAGCAGCACTTC

J gene: TRBJ2-1
clone size: .
D gene: .
V gene: TRBV5-1
CDR3 protein: CASSGGNRETLYNEQFF
CDR3 DNA: TGCGCCAGCAGCGGGGGGAACAGGGAAACTCTCTACAATGAGCAGTTCTTC

J gene: TRBJ1-6
clone size: once
D gene: .
V gene: TRBV5-1
CDR3 protein: CASRVADYNSPLHF
CDR3 DNA: TGCGCCAGCAGAGTGGCAGACTATAATTCACCCCTCCACTTT

J gene: TRBJ2-1
clone size: .
D gene: TRBD1
V gene: TRBV24-1
CDR3 protein: CATSDPRPGQDYNEQFF
CDR3 DNA: TGTGCCACCAGTGATCCCCGTCCGGGACAGGACTACAATGAGCAGTTCTTC

J gene: TRBJ1-5
clone size: many
D gene: .
V gene: TRBV7-2
CDR3 protein: CASSYFQGNQPQHF
CDR3 DNA: TGTGCCAGCAGCTATTTTCAGGGGAATCAGCCCCAGCATTTT

J gene: TRBJ2-2
clone size: .
D gene: .
V gene: TRBV12-3/TRBV12-4
CDR3 protein: CASSFRTGTTNTGELFF
CDR3 DNA: TGTGCCAGCAGTTTCAGGACCGGGACAACGAACACCGGGGAGCTGTTTTTT

J gene: TRBJ2-5
clone size: .
D gene: TRBD2
V gene: TRBV7-7
CDR3 protein: CASSLGGLAGAETQYF
CDR3 DNA: TGTGCCAGCAGCTTAGGGGGGCTAGCGGGAGCGGAGACCCAGTACTTC

J gene: TRBJ2-3
clone size: .
D gene: TRBD2
V gene: TRBV7-3
CDR3 protein: CASSPRRSAGSTDTQYF
CDR3 DNA: TGTGCCAGCAGCCCTCGAAGATCAGCGGGGAGCACAGATACGCAGTATTTT

J gene: TRBJ2-2
clone size: few
D gene: .
V gene: TRBV7-2
CDR3 protein: CATQEGRNTGELFF
CDR3 DNA: TGTGCAACCCAGGAGGGGCGGAACACCGGGGAGCTGTTTTTT

J gene: TRBJ2-2
clone size: .
D gene: .
V gene: TRBV29-1
CDR3 protein: CSVAGQNTGELFF
CDR3 DNA: TGCAGCGTTGCGGGACAGAACACCGGGGAGCTGTTTTTT

J gene: TRBJ2-5
clone size: few
D gene: .
V gene: TRBV5-1
CDR3 protein: CASSLAGEGQETQYF
CDR3 DNA: TGCGCCAGCAGCTTGGCAGGGGAAGGGCAAGAGACCCAGTACTTC

J gene: TRBJ2-1
clone size: .
D gene: .
V gene: TRBV7-2
CDR3 protein: CASSLAGDARARPYNEQFF
CDR3 DNA: TGTGCCAGCAGCTTAGCCGGGGATGCCCGGGCGAGGCCCTACAATGAGCAGTTCTTC

J gene: TRBJ2-7
clone size: .
D gene: TRBD2
V gene: TRBV11-1
CDR3 protein: CASSYRPTSGPSSTYEQYF
CDR3 DNA: TGTGCCAGCAGCTACCGACCGACTAGCGGACCATCTTCTACCTACGAGCAGTACTTC

J gene: TRBJ2-5
clone size: .
D gene: TRBD1
V gene: TRBV7-9
CDR3 protein: CATRGGKETQYF
CDR3 DNA: TGTGCCACCCGAGGGGGCAAAGAGACCCAGTACTTC

J gene: TRBJ1-5
clone size: .
D gene: .
V gene: TRBV7-2
CDR3 protein: CASSLDGTQPQHF
CDR3 DNA: TGTGCCAGCAGCTTAGACGGGACTCAGCCCCAGCATTTT

J gene: TRBJ1-4
clone size: .
D gene: TRBD1
V gene: TRBV30
CDR3 protein: CAWRKTGYKLFF
CDR3 DNA: TGTGCCTGGAGAAAGACAGGGTACAAACTGTTTTTT

J gene: TRBJ1-5
clone size: once
D gene: TRBD1
V gene: TRBV6-2/TRBV6-3
CDR3 protein: CASSPNPWSRDRNNQPQHF
CDR3 DNA: TGTGCCAGCAGCCCCAACCCTTGGTCCCGGGACAGGAACAATCAGCCCCAGCATTTT

J gene: TRBJ2-6
clone size: .
D gene: TRBD1
V gene: TRBV4-3
CDR3 protein: CASSPLGTGGAGANVLTF
CDR3 DNA: TGCGCCAGCAGCCCCTTGGGGACAGGGGGCGCTGGGGCCAACGTCCTGACTTTC

J gene: TRBJ2-6
clone size: .
D gene: TRBD1
V gene: TRBV6-2/TRBV6-3
CDR3 protein: CASTLTSRTGQPLAGANVLTF
CDR3 DNA: TGTGCCAGCACCCTCACCTCGAGAACGGGACAGCCCTTAGCTGGGGCCAACGTCCTGACTTTC

J gene: TRBJ2-7
clone size: few
D gene: .
V gene: TRBV3-1
CDR3 protein: CASSHLVLREQYF
CDR3 DNA: TGTGCCAGCAGCCATTTGGTCCTACGCGAGCAGTACTTC

J gene: TRBJ2-1
clone size: few
D gene: .
V gene: TRBV9
CDR3 protein: CASSVESWRNNEQFF
CDR3 DNA: TGTGCCAGCAGCGTAGAAAGTTGGCGGAACAATGAGCAGTTCTTC

J gene: TRBJ1-1
clone size: few
D gene: .
V gene: TRBV20-1
CDR3 protein: CSAIRGRTEAFF
CDR3 DNA: TGCAGTGCCATCCGGGGAAGGACTGAAGCTTTCTTT

J gene: TRBJ2-1
clone size: .
D gene: TRBD2
V gene: TRBV30
CDR3 protein: CAWTSGIEQFF
CDR3 DNA: TGTGCCTGGACTAGCGGGATTGAGCAGTTCTTC

J gene: TRBJ2-1
clone size: .
D gene: TRBD1
V gene: TRBV5-1
CDR3 protein: CASSSNADRGPYNEQFF
CDR3 DNA: TGCGCCAGCAGCTCCAACGCTGACAGGGGTCCTTACAATGAGCAGTTCTTC

J gene: TRBJ1-1
clone size: few
D gene: .
V gene: TRBV3-1
CDR3 protein: CASSQAPVEGNTEAFF
CDR3 DNA: TGTGCCAGCAGCCAAGCCCCAGTAGAGGGGAACACTGAAGCTTTCTTT

J gene: TRBJ2-7
clone size: .
D gene: TRBD1
V gene: TRBV10-1
CDR3 protein: CATNRDRPPYEQYF
CDR3 DNA: TGCGCCACCAACCGGGACAGGCCCCCCTACGAGCAGTACTTC

J gene: TRBJ2-3
clone size: .
D gene: .
V gene: TRBV10-3
CDR3 protein: CAIRQGYPSTDTQYF
CDR3 DNA: TGTGCCATCAGACAGGGTTATCCTAGCACAGATACGCAGTATTTT

J gene: TRBJ1-6
clone size: .
D gene: TRBD1
V gene: TRBV20-1
CDR3 protein: CSAGTGASYNSPLHF
CDR3 DNA: TGCAGTGCAGGGACAGGAGCCTCCTATAATTCACCCCTCCACTTT

J gene: TRBJ2-1
clone size: few
D gene: TRBD2
V gene: TRBV20-1
CDR3 protein: CSATLAGVDNEQFF
CDR3 DNA: TGCAGTGCCACCCTAGCGGGCGTCGACAATGAGCAGTTCTTC

J gene: TRBJ2-1
clone size: few
D gene: .
V gene: TRBV12-3/TRBV12-4
CDR3 protein: CASLTGTRDNEQFF
CDR3 DNA: TGTGCCAGCCTGACCGGGACACGAGACAATGAGCAGTTCTTC

J gene: TRBJ1-5
clone size: .
D gene: TRBD1
V gene: TRBV6-2/TRBV6-3
CDR3 protein: CATSVQGLGQPQHF
CDR3 DNA: TGTGCCACCTCAGTACAGGGGCTTGGGCAGCCCCAGCATTTT

J gene: TRBJ2-2
clone size: .
D gene: .
V gene: TRBV18
CDR3 protein: CASSPPSVGGELFF
CDR3 DNA: TGTGCCAGCTCACCACCGAGTGTGGGCGGGGAGCTGTTTTTT

J gene: TRBJ1-2
clone size: .
D gene: TRBD1
V gene: TRBV5-5
CDR3 protein: CASSIQVRTGPKYGYTF
CDR3 DNA: TGTGCCAGCAGCATACAGGTCCGGACAGGGCCTAAGTATGGCTACACCTTC

J gene: TRBJ2-6
clone size: few
D gene: TRBD1
V gene: TRBV10-3
CDR3 protein: CAISDRGTSGANVLTF
CDR3 DNA: TGTGCCATCAGCGACAGGGGAACTTCTGGGGCCAACGTCCTGACTTTC

J gene: TRBJ2-5
clone size: .
D gene: .
V gene: TRBV12-3/TRBV12-4
CDR3 protein: CASSFSAQETQYF
CDR3 DNA: TGTGCCAGCAGTTTCAGTGCTCAAGAGACCCAGTACTTC

J gene: TRBJ1-1
clone size: .
D gene: .
V gene: TRBV3-1
CDR3 protein: CASGGQLNTEAFF
CDR3 DNA: TGTGCCAGCGGCGGGCAACTGAACACTGAAGCTTTCTTT

J gene: TRBJ1-3
clone size: .
D gene: TRBD1
V gene: TRBV20-1
CDR3 protein: CSARETGQGANTIYF
CDR3 DNA: TGCAGTGCTAGAGAGACGGGACAGGGGGCAAACACCATATATTTT

J gene: TRBJ1-4
clone size: .
D gene: .
V gene: TRBV10-3
CDR3 protein: CAISFDRGANEKLFF
CDR3 DNA: TGTGCCATCAGTTTCGACCGGGGGGCTAATGAAAAACTGTTTTTT

J gene: TRBJ2-7
clone size: .
D gene: TRBD2
V gene: TRBV12-3/TRBV12-4
CDR3 protein: CASRGLAGPYEQYF
CDR3 DNA: TGTGCCAGCAGGGGACTAGCGGGGCCCTACGAGCAGTACTTC

J gene: TRBJ1-1
clone size: .
D gene: .
V gene: TRBV6-2/TRBV6-3
CDR3 protein: CASSYRGAASTEAFF
CDR3 DNA: TGTGCCAGCAGTTATCGGGGGGCGGCGAGCACTGAAGCTTTCTTT

J gene: TRBJ2-1
clone size: .
D gene: .
V gene: TRBV7-9
CDR3 protein: CASSSPRSNRYNEQFF
CDR3 DNA: TGTGCCAGCAGCTCCCCTCGAAGTAATCGGTACAATGAGCAGTTCTTC

J gene: TRBJ1-1
clone size: .
D gene: .
V gene: TRBV5-6
CDR3 protein: CASSVGRLNTEAFF
CDR3 DNA: TGTGCCAGCAGCGTGGGACGGTTGAACACTGAAGCTTTCTTT

J gene: TRBJ2-1
clone size: .
D gene: TRBD2
V gene: TRBV2
CDR3 protein: CASSETEVLAGGYNEQFF
CDR3 DNA: TGTGCCAGCAGTGAAACCGAAGTCCTAGCGGGAGGGTACAATGAGCAGTTCTTC

J gene: TRBJ1-2
clone size: few
D gene: TRBD1
V gene: TRBV18
CDR3 protein: CASSPTGTEGYGYTF
CDR3 DNA: TGTGCCAGCTCACCAACCGGGACAGAAGGATATGGCTACACCTTC

J gene: TRBJ1-1
clone size: .
D gene: TRBD1
V gene: TRBV19
CDR3 protein: CASSRDRVGTEAFF
CDR3 DNA: TGTGCCAGTAGCCGGGACAGGGTGGGGACTGAAGCTTTCTTT